The 23 T cell receptor beta chains below were found in one sample sequenced in a study of T cell changes during pregnancy in multiple sclerosis. Clones were read by immunoSEQ multiplex PCR, and TCRdb kept only the in-frame ones, dropping some. The sample has more than 55,000 clones, roughly 94% seen once; the top ten hold 2.5%. The sample in question was CD8+ T cells from peripheral blood mononuclear cells, obtained after pregnancy. Source of these receptors: a female donor with multiple sclerosis, enrolled in a pregnancy study.

The rearrangement links TRBV7-6 to TRBJ2-1, with 12 bases aligning to TRBD2. The germline gives CDR1 SGHVS, CDR2 FNYEAQ. With V trimmed by 2 bases and J by 10 bases, 12 bases remained unmatched. The CDR3 loop spans 17 amino acids. CDR3: CASSLYIPSGRAGEQFF. The CDR3, as DNA: TGTGCCAGCAGCTTATATATCCCTAGCGGGAGGGCAGGGGAGCAGTTCTTC.

This CDR3 reads CASSYSQGYNEQFF. The CDR3 nucleotides are TGTGCCAGCAGTTACTCCCAGGGGTACAATGAGCAGTTCTTC. The chain links TRBV6-5 to TRBJ2-1; D is perhaps TRBD1 (6 bases). Germline loops: CDR1 MNHEY, CDR2 SVGAGI. With 0 bases removed from V and 4 bases from J, the gap between germline ends came to 7 bases. The CDR3 covers 14 residues.

This clone showed up just once. V and J are TRBV7-9 and TRBJ2-1; 10 nucleotides line up with TRBD2. The V gene end was trimmed by 1 base and the J gene end by 7 bases; junction bases not matched to a gene: 7. The CDR3 has 16 residues. Germline V gives CDR1 SEHNR, CDR2 FQNEAQ (reference sequence). The CDR3, as DNA: TGTGCCAGCAGCTTAGTCTCTAGCGGGAGTGGTAATGAGCAGTTCTTC. Amino acid sequence: CASSLVSSGSGNEQFF.

The V and J genes are TRBV7-7 and TRBJ2-1; maybe TRBD2 (6 bases). The CDR3 totals 15 residues. Trimming removed 1 base at V and 9 bases at J, with 16 bases between. CDR1 SSHAT and CDR2 FNYEAQ come from the germline V gene (reference sequence). The CDR3 DNA is TGTGCCAGCAGCTTAGGACCCGGGGGATGGACTGAGCAGTTCTTC. The encoded protein is CASSLGPGGWTEQFF.

Only a few counts were recorded for this clone. The chain is built from TRBV27 and TRBJ2-1, with D possibly TRBD1 on 5 matching bases. Germline V CDR1 and CDR2: MNHEY, SMNVEV (reference sequence). This CDR3 comprises 16 residues. Trimming left V 2 bases short and J 4 bases short, with 15 bases between. The CDR3 is CASSLGQGLVYNEQFF. The CDR3 coding sequence is TGTGCCAGCAGTTTAGGGCAGGGATTAGTTTACAATGAGCAGTTCTTC.

The rearrangement links TRBV30 to TRBJ1-1; D is uncertain. The length of the CDR3 is 13 residues. Germline lookup yields CDR1 GTSNPN and CDR2 SVGIG (reference sequence). The germline V and J ends were trimmed by 0 bases and 2 bases, with 7 bases remaining between them. This CDR3 is CAWSVSVNTEAFF. The CDR3 nucleotides are TGTGCCTGGAGTGTTTCAGTTAACACTGAAGCTTTCTTT.

Only one count was recorded for this clone. The chain recombines TRBV30 with TRBJ1-2; 11 bases align to TRBD1. After removal of 4 bases from V and 7 bases from J, the junction contained 5 bases not matched to a gene. This CDR3 contains 13 residues. The germline V gene has CDR1 GTSNPN and CDR2 SVGIG (reference sequence). The DNA of the CDR3 is TGTGCCTGGAATGGACAGGGGGCCGGTGGCTACACCTTC. As protein: CAWNGQGAGGYTF.

The chain employs TRBV5-1 and TRBJ2-2; D is unclear. Germline CDR1 SGHRS, CDR2 YFSETQ. This CDR3 has 15 amino acids. Trimming pared 0 bases from V and 4 bases from J, leaving 10 bases between. The CDR3 coding sequence is TGCGCCAGCAGCTTGGATCTTAGTACCACCGGGGAGCTGTTTTTT. It specifies CASSLDLSTTGELFF.

The chain employs TRBV27 and TRBJ1-1; maybe TRBD1 (5 bases). The CDR3 extends over 14 amino acids. Germline V gives CDR1 MNHEY, CDR2 SMNVEV (reference sequence). The V end was cut by 7 bases, the J end by 6 bases, with 18 bases between. The CDR3 DNA is TGTGCCAGCAAGGAGGGGACTATAGTGTCTGAAGCTTTCTTT. Translation gives CASKEGTIVSEAFF.

There are a few counts of this clone. The V call is TRBV7-9, the J call TRBJ2-1; maybe TRBD2 (6 bases). Germline CDR1 SEHNR, CDR2 FQNEAQ (reference sequence). The CDR3 has 16 amino acids. V lost 5 bases, J lost 5 bases, and 19 bases lay in between. CDR3 sequence (DNA): TGTGCCAGCAGCGATCGTAGCACTAGCAGGCACAATGAGCAGTTCTTC. This translates into CASSDRSTSRHNEQFF.

This sequence joins TRBV25-1 and TRBJ1-2; D unclear. V shed 1 base and J shed 8 bases, with 14 bases lying between them. Germline assignment: CDR1 MGHDK and CDR2 SYGVNS. CDR3 length: 14 amino acids. Here the CDR3 reads CASSELRSGWGYTF. The CDR3 DNA reads TGTGCCAGCAGTGAATTGAGATCAGGCTGGGGCTACACCTTC.

The CDR3 DNA follows: TGTGCCAGTAGTATCCAGGGGTGGAATGAGCAGTTCTTC. Protein: CASSIQGWNEQFF. The rearrangement links TRBV19 to TRBJ2-1; possible D gene TRBD1, 6 bases. From germline, CDR1 is LNHDA and CDR2 SQIVND (reference sequence). The V end was cut by 3 bases, the J end by 7 bases, with 10 bases between. The CDR3 totals 13 residues.

This sequence joins TRBV9 and TRBJ1-1; D is uncertain. CDR1 SGDLS and CDR2 YYNGEE come from the germline V gene. The CDR3 is 13 amino acids. The germline V and J ends were trimmed by 6 bases and 0 bases, with 9 bases remaining between them. The CDR3 loop is CASNQIMNTEAFF. CDR3 coding DNA: TGTGCCAGCAACCAGATAATGAACACTGAAGCTTTCTTT.

This clone was recorded only once. The J gene is TRBJ2-7, the V gene TRBV29-1; 9 nucleotides line up with TRBD1. The CDR3 loop spans 18 amino acids. Unmatched junction bases numbered 15, after V lost 2 bases and J lost 1 base. Per the germline V gene, CDR1 is SQVTM and CDR2 is ANQGSEA. CDR3 region: CSVESGGQGSIRSYEQYF. In DNA form, the CDR3 reads TGCAGCGTTGAATCTGGGGGACAGGGAAGTATCAGATCCTACGAGCAGTACTTC.

Concerning this clone: Mismatch with germline at one junction end may stem from a read error. This chain links TRBV29-1 with TRBJ1-2, with 7 nucleotides matching TRBD1. This CDR3 is built from 11 residues. Germline CDR1 SQVTM, CDR2 ANQGSEA. CDR3 sequence reads: CSDQRQGYGAF. DNA of the CDR3: TGCAGCGACCAAAGACAGGGCTACGGCGCCTTC.

V usage is TRBV27 and J usage is TRBJ2-7, with D tentatively TRBD2 (6 bases). The CDR3 spans 18 residues. Germline CDR1 and CDR2: MNHEY and SMNVEV (reference sequence). Trimming removed 0 bases from V and 3 bases from J, with 21 bases in between. CDR3 nucleotide sequence: TGTGCCAGCAGTTTATCTTTCCAACCCCGGGAGACGCTCTACGAGCAGTACTTC. Protein: CASSLSFQPRETLYEQYF.

The genes are TRBV5-6 and TRBJ2-5; a possible D gene is TRBD2 (6 bases). Germline-derived CDR1 and CDR2 are SGHDT and YYEEEE. The CDR3 covers 13 residues. Trimming took 0 bases from V and 5 from J, leaving 8 bases between them. The chain's CDR3 is CASSLVAGETQYF. CDR3 nucleotide sequence: TGTGCCAGCAGCTTGGTGGCGGGGGAGACCCAGTACTTC.

The CDR3 is CASSYRQGGPQPQHF. In nucleotides, the CDR3 is TGTGCCAGCAGTTATCGACAGGGTGGCCCTCAGCCCCAGCATTTT. This chain uses TRBV28 with TRBJ1-5, with 7 bases lining up with TRBD1. The CDR3 runs 15 residues. Germline V gene sequence: CDR1 MDHEN, CDR2 SYDVKM. The ends lost 4 bases at V and 6 bases at J; junction bases unmatched: 9. Full variable domain (outside the CDR3, taken from reference TRBV28 and TRBJ1-5): DVKVTQSSRYLVKRTGEKVFLECVQDMDHENMFWYRQDPGLGLRLIYFSYDVKMKEKGDIPEGYSVSREKKERFSLILESASTNQTSMYLCASSYRQGGPQPQHFGDGTRLSIL.

V usage is TRBV25-1 and J usage is TRBJ2-1; the match to TRBD2 covers 7 bases. The CDR3 is 14 amino acids. The germline V gene encodes CDR1 MGHDK and CDR2 SYGVNS. Germline trimming cut 4 bases from V and 5 bases from J; bases unmatched to any gene: 5. The CDR3 DNA reads TGTGCCAGCAGTGTACGGACTAGGCACAATGAGCAGTTCTTC. Translation gives CASSVRTRHNEQFF. The full variable domain, its missing parts supplied by reference TRBV25-1 and TRBJ2-1, is EADIYQTPRYLVIGTGKKITLECSQTMGHDKMYWYQQDPGMELHLIHYSYGVNSTEKGDLSSESTVSRIRTEHFPLTLESARPSHTSQYLCASSVRTRHNEQFFGPGTRLTVL.

The chain recombines TRBV30 with TRBJ1-2, with D tentatively TRBD1 (6 bases). Germline V CDR1 and CDR2: GTSNPN, SVGIG (reference sequence). Trimming shortened V by 8 bases and J by 8 bases, and 18 bases separated the two germline ends. The CDR3 consists of 12 residues. The DNA of the CDR3 is TGTGCCGGTTACAGGGAACCGGAGGGCTACACCTTC. It translates to CAGYREPEGYTF.

This clone appeared a few times. The chain joins TRBV5-1 to TRBJ1-1; tentative D call: TRBD1 (5 bases). Trimming removed 4 bases at V and 1 base at J, with 8 bases between. The CDR3 spans 13 residues. Germline V CDR1 and CDR2: SGHRS, YFSETQ. CDR3 nucleotide sequence: TGCGCCAGCAGCCGGGGGACGAACACTGAAGCTTTCTTT. It encodes CASSRGTNTEAFF.

This chain connects TRBV19 to TRBJ1-1; D remains unclear. V gave up 3 bases and J gave up 0 bases, with 8 bases separating them. This CDR3 comprises 14 residues. Germline V gene data show CDR1 as LNHDA and CDR2 as SQIVND (reference sequence). The CDR3 nucleotides are TGTGCCAGTAGTATCGGGTCCCTGAACACTGAAGCTTTCTTT. Its protein is CASSIGSLNTEAFF.

The gene calls are TRBV29-1 and TRBJ1-2, with 7 bases lining up with TRBD1. Germline loops: CDR1 SQVTM, CDR2 ANQGSEA. The V and J ends lost 6 bases and 2 bases, in that order; junction bases with no gene match: 9. This CDR3 is built from 14 residues. The CDR3 protein is CSVAGGQINYGYTF. CDR3 nucleotide sequence: TGCAGCGTCGCGGGGGGACAGATCAACTATGGCTACACCTTC.